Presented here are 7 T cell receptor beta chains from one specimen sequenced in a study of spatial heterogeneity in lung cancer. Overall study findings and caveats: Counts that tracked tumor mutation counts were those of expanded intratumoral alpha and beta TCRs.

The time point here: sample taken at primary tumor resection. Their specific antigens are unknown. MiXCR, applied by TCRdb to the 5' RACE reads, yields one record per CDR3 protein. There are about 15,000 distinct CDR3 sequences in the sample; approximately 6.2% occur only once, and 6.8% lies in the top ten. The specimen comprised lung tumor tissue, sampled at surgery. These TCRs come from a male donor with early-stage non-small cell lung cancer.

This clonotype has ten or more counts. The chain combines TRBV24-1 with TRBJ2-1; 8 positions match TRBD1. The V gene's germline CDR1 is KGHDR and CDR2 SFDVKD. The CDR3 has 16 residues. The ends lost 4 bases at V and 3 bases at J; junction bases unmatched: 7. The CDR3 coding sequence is TGTGCCACCAGTGAACCTCAGGGGGCTCTCTACAATGAGCAGTTCTTC. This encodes CATSEPQGALYNEQFF.

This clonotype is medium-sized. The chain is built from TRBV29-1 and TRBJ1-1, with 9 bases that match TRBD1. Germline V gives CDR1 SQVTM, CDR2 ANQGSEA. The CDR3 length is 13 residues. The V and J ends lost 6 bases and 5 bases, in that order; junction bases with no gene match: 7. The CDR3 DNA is TGCAGCGTAAAGGGACAGGGAGGAACTGAAGCTTTCTTT. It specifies CSVKGQGGTEAFF.

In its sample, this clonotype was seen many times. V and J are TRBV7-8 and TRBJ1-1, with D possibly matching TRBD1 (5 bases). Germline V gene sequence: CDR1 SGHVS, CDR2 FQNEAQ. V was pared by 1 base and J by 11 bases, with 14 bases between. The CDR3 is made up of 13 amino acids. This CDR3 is CASSLGGPEWAFF. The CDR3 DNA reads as TGTGCCAGCAGCTTAGGGGGCCCGGAGTGGGCTTTCTTT.

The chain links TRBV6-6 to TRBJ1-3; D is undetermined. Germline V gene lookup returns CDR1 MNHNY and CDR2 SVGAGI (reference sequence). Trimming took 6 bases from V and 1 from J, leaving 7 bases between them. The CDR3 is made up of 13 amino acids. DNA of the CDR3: TGTGCCAGCAGGGATCAGTCTGGAAACACCATATATTTT. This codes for CASRDQSGNTIYF.

CDR3 DNA: TGTGCCAGCAGCCAAGATCCCTCGAGCTCCTACGAGCAGTACTTC. Translating gives CASSQDPSSSYEQYF. This sequence joins TRBV3-1 and TRBJ2-7; unclear D gene. Per germline, CDR1 LGHDT and CDR2 YNNKEL (reference sequence). V dropped 0 bases and J dropped 0 bases, with 9 bases sitting between them. There are 15 residues in the CDR3.

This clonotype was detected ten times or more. The CDR3 is CASSSAWTGQGYTF. CDR3 coding DNA: TGTGCCAGCAGTTCCGCTTGGACAGGGCAGGGCTACACCTTC. The chain uses TRBV28 and TRBJ1-2; 8 nucleotides align to TRBD1. Trimming removed 4 bases from V and 8 bases from J; junction bases left unmatched: 9. Germline V lookup: CDR1 MDHEN, CDR2 SYDVKM. This CDR3 region has 14 residues.

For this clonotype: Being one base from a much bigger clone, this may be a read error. The CDR3 loop reads CASSHSSNQLQHF. CDR3 coding DNA: TGTGCCAGCAGCCATTCCAGCAATCAGCTCCAGCATTTT. This sequence joins TRBV3-1 and TRBJ1-5; no clear D. The CDR3 is 13 residues long. Germline V CDR1 and CDR2: LGHDT, YNNKEL (reference sequence).